These T cell receptor beta chains were read from a single sample in a study of blood T cell repertoires in COVID-19. Measured with immunoSEQ multiplex PCR; TCRdb has only the in-frame clones, and not every one. Of some 200,000 clones in the sample, about 88% were seen once. The sequenced sample consisted of peripheral blood. The receptor source for this set is a man in his fifties or sixties with COVID-19, enrolled during active disease. The CDR3 runs from the conserved cysteine through the conserved F or W. D genes are given only for firm matches. For some rows the clone size is stated as once, few or many, or as a class when expanded; others skip it.

d_call: TRBD2
j_call: TRBJ2-5
clone_size: -
v_call: TRBV6-2/TRBV6-3
cdr3_nt: TGTGCCAGCAGTCGATTAGCGGGTCAAGAGACCCAGTACTTC
cdr3_aa: CASSRLAGQETQYF

d_call: -
j_call: TRBJ2-1
clone_size: -
v_call: TRBV18
cdr3_nt: TGTGCCAGCTCACCACCGGGAGTGGCCCCCTTCTTC
cdr3_aa: CASSPPGVAPFF

d_call: -
j_call: TRBJ2-1
clone_size: -
v_call: TRBV29-1
cdr3_nt: TGCAGCGTTGAAATCCAAGGAGACGGTGAGCAGTTCTTC
cdr3_aa: CSVEIQGDGEQFF

d_call: TRBD1
j_call: TRBJ2-3
clone_size: once
v_call: TRBV7-8
cdr3_nt: TGTGCCAGCAGCTTACAACAGGGGACAGATACGCAGTATTTT
cdr3_aa: CASSLQQGTDTQYF

d_call: -
j_call: TRBJ1-2
clone_size: -
v_call: TRBV6-5
cdr3_nt: TGTGCCAGCAGTTACGGCGGGCCAGGGGACTATGGCTACACCTTC
cdr3_aa: CASSYGGPGDYGYTF

d_call: -
j_call: TRBJ2-1
clone_size: -
v_call: TRBV18
cdr3_nt: TGTGCCAGCTCACCTGGCGGGTATGAGCAGTTCTTC
cdr3_aa: CASSPGGYEQFF

d_call: TRBD1
j_call: TRBJ2-1
clone_size: -
v_call: TRBV6-5
cdr3_nt: TGTGCCAGCAGTTACACCGGGACAGGGGGCCTCAATGAGCAGTTCTTC
cdr3_aa: CASSYTGTGGLNEQFF

d_call: -
j_call: TRBJ1-1
clone_size: -
v_call: TRBV7-9
cdr3_nt: TGTGCCAGCATTCCTCAGGGTGGCACTGAAGCTTTCTTT
cdr3_aa: CASIPQGGTEAFF

d_call: TRBD1
j_call: TRBJ2-3
clone_size: -
v_call: TRBV7-9
cdr3_nt: TGTGCCAGCAGCCAACCCGGACAGGGGGCGACAGATACGCAGTATTTT
cdr3_aa: CASSQPGQGATDTQYF

d_call: -
j_call: TRBJ1-1
clone_size: -
v_call: TRBV21-1
cdr3_nt: TGTGCCAGCAGCGGCCGGGACAAGAACACTGAAGCTTTCTTT
cdr3_aa: CASSGRDKNTEAFF

d_call: -
j_call: TRBJ1-1
clone_size: -
v_call: TRBV7-2
cdr3_nt: TGTGCCAGCAGCTCAGCTTGGGGAGGAGAAGCTAAAGCTTTCTTT
cdr3_aa: CASSSAWGGEAKAFF

d_call: -
j_call: TRBJ2-7
clone_size: -
v_call: TRBV21-1
cdr3_nt: TGTGCCAGCAGCAACTGGACAGAGCTCTACGAGCAGTACTTC
cdr3_aa: CASSNWTELYEQYF

d_call: TRBD1
j_call: TRBJ2-1
clone_size: -
v_call: TRBV3-1/TRBV3-2
cdr3_nt: TGTGCCAGCAGCCAACCAGGGGGAGCTGAGCAGTTCTTC
cdr3_aa: CASSQPGGAEQFF

d_call: TRBD1
j_call: TRBJ2-3
clone_size: -
v_call: TRBV12-3/TRBV12-4
cdr3_nt: TGTGCCAGCAGCAACGACAGGGTTGATACGCAGTATTTT
cdr3_aa: CASSNDRVDTQYF

d_call: -
j_call: TRBJ1-5
clone_size: once
v_call: TRBV10-3
cdr3_nt: TGTGCCATCAGTGATAGGCAGGCGAATCAGCCCCAGCATTTT
cdr3_aa: CAISDRQANQPQHF

d_call: -
j_call: TRBJ1-1
clone_size: -
v_call: TRBV19
cdr3_nt: TGTGCCAGTAGTATGGGACACCTTGGCACTGAAGCTTTCTTT
cdr3_aa: CASSMGHLGTEAFF

d_call: TRBD1
j_call: TRBJ2-7
clone_size: few
v_call: TRBV2
cdr3_nt: TGTGCCAGCAGTGAAACAGGGGGCGCGGTGCAGTACTTC
cdr3_aa: CASSETGGAVQYF

d_call: TRBD1
j_call: TRBJ2-1
clone_size: -
v_call: TRBV30
cdr3_nt: TGTGCCTGGGTGCCGGTGGGACAGGGGAATGAGCAGTTCTTC
cdr3_aa: CAWVPVGQGNEQFF

d_call: -
j_call: TRBJ2-3
clone_size: -
v_call: TRBV19
cdr3_nt: TGTGCCAGTAGTATTGGACACACTAGCACAGATACGCAGTATTTT
cdr3_aa: CASSIGHTSTDTQYF

d_call: -
j_call: TRBJ1-1
clone_size: -
v_call: TRBV18
cdr3_nt: TGTGCCAGCTCGCCCCGGGGGGAAGTCCCTGAAGCTTTCTTT
cdr3_aa: CASSPRGEVPEAFF

d_call: -
j_call: TRBJ2-1
clone_size: -
v_call: TRBV3-1/TRBV3-2
cdr3_nt: TGTGCCAGCAGCCAAGGACTAGTCGCCTACAATGAGCAGTTCTTC
cdr3_aa: CASSQGLVAYNEQFF

d_call: -
j_call: TRBJ2-3
clone_size: -
v_call: TRBV3-1/TRBV3-2
cdr3_nt: TGTGCCAGCAGCCAAGATTGCGACAGGACAGATACGCAGTATTTT
cdr3_aa: CASSQDCDRTDTQYF

d_call: -
j_call: TRBJ2-1
clone_size: -
v_call: TRBV6-5
cdr3_nt: TGTGCCAGCAGTAACCGGGACAATGAGCAGTTCTTC
cdr3_aa: CASSNRDNEQFF

d_call: -
j_call: TRBJ2-5
clone_size: few
v_call: TRBV19
cdr3_nt: TGTGCCAGTAGTGACAGACAGGCACGGGAGACCCAGTACTTC
cdr3_aa: CASSDRQARETQYF

d_call: TRBD2
j_call: TRBJ2-5
clone_size: few
v_call: TRBV7-7
cdr3_nt: TGTGCTAGCAGCTTCTTTCCCCCGGGAGGGGAAGAGACCCAGTACTTC
cdr3_aa: CASSFFPPGGEETQYF